There are a few counts of the clone carrying this TCR beta chain. The CDR3 runs 14 residues. Trimming pared 1 base from V and 2 bases from J, leaving 10 bases between. Germline V CDR1 and CDR2: SQVTM, ANQGSEA. The source of the sample is a study of T-cell reconstitution after alpha-beta-depleted transplantation in children. Preparation of the TCRbeta library used unique molecular identifiers. TCRdb reprocessed the PCR reads via MiXCR and lists one record per CDR3 protein. This sample has about 500,000 distinct CDR3 sequences, with approximately 32% found just once. The chain joins TRBV29-1 to TRBJ2-3; D might be TRBD2 (6 bases). This TCR derives from a human donor who donated a stem cell graft to a child with aplastic anemia. Sequenced here: PBMCs from the stem cell graft donor, sampled from the stem cell graft. CDR3 DNA sequence: TGCAGCGTTGAAGGCGGGATGTTCACAGATACGCAGTATTTT. Protein sequence: CSVEGGMFTDTQYF.